Below, one TCR beta chain is given with its context. The antigen it recognizes is unknown. No base quality values were provided; no much bigger clone lies one nucleotide off. The immunoSEQ Assay, a bias-controlled multiplex PCR, was used to amplify TCRbeta CDR3 regions from genomic DNA. The original pipeline was this. The number of nucleated cells in each sample was estimated from the amplification of reference gene primers within the assay. To quantify the absolute abundance of each unique TCRbeta CDR3 rearrangement, sequence reads were collapsed and filtered. For each sample, productive Simpson clonality was calculated as the square root of Simpson's diversity index over productive rearrangements. Not all clones reach the TCRdb copy of this immuneACCESS table, which keeps in-frame sequences only. Checked studies attribute under half of the gap to unresolved V genes and leave the rest unexplained. V and J calls and clone size are copied from that table; D and trimming were computed from the DNA. Within this sample are some 40,000 clones, with about 80% of them counted one time only. The ten biggest clones cover over 15% of the sample.

This specimen belongs to a study of blood T cell repertoires in COVID-19 (dated by TCRdb to 2019 to 2021). With regard to the full study: Samples from collaborators originated in the United States, Italy and Spain and spanned both the acute and convalescent phases of COVID-19. The prospective study material was composed of cDNA or gDNA derived from T cells, B-cell-depleted T cells, or PBMCs. The dataset comprised deeply sampled blood TCRbeta repertoires from subjects exposed to, actively infected with, or recovered from COVID-19. The repertoires were released in a freely available public database intended as a resource for research on the immune response to SARS-CoV-2. The samples were drawn from the first 160 participants of the ongoing ImmuneRACE study and from over 950 subjects provided by 6 global collaborators. Sample metadata almost always included a de-identified subject ID, COVID-19 status, age in years and sex. Where available, HLA class I and class II types were obtained from metadata supplied by the sample provider rather than from assay-based typing. Study-level results and caveats: The amount of clinical and demographic metadata varied by source and participant and was provided uncurated.

Each collaborating institution followed its own protocols to collect whole blood in K2EDTA tubes. For TCRbeta analysis, collaborators shipped samples in one of three forms: frozen whole blood, isolated PBMCs, or DNA extracted from either of those sample types. This TCR was recovered from a man between 65 and 85 years old with acute or convalescent COVID-19. Material: peripheral blood.

The CDR3 region: CASSLGDRGVGYTF. The DNA sequence is as follows: TGTGCCAGCAGCTTAGGCGACAGGGGTGTCGGCTACACCTTC. The V and J genes are TRBV7-9 and TRBJ1-2; TRBD1 matches 8 bases in the middle. From the cysteine through the phenylalanine, the CDR3 covers 14 amino acids. Only the CDR3 part of the read is kept: 42 bases, read in frame from the first base. The germline V end is reduced by 1 base and the J end by 8 bases; junction bases left unmatched: 6. The germline V gene (reference sequence) provides CDR1 SEHNR and CDR2 FQNEAQ.